This T cell receptor beta chain was obtained from a study of shared clonotypes between healthy human individuals. V gave up 4 bases and J gave up 2 bases, with 8 bases separating them. CDR3 length equals 13 residues. From germline, CDR1 is ENHRY and CDR2 SYGVKD. TCRdb's table, derived via immunoSEQ multiplex PCR, lists solely in-frame clones and lacks some. The table has about 1,900,000 clones, over 85% seen once. Comments on this clone: What it binds is unknown.

Naive CD8 cells were CD45RO-negative, positively selected for CCR7, excluding terminally differentiated effector memory CD45RA+ cells. Caucasian adults living in Nashville, Tennessee, provided all samples. General study results and limits: Represented genetic and exposure-history diversity was restricted by having few donors.

The origin of this receptor is a man aged 18 to 29 in good health. Input material: naive CD8+ T cells sorted from blood. The V and J genes are TRBV10-3 and TRBJ1-1; unclear D gene. The DNA for the CDR3 is TGTGCCATCAGTGCGGAGTTTAACACTGAAGCTTTCTTT. It translates to CAISAEFNTEAFF.